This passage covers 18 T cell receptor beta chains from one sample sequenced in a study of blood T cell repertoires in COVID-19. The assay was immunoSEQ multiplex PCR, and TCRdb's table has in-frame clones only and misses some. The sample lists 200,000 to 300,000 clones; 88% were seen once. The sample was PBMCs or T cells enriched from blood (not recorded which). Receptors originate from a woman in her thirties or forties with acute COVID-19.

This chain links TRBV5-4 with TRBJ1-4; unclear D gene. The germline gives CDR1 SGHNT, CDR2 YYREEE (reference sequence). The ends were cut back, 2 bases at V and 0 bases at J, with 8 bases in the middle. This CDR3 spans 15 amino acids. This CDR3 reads CASSLDIATNEKLFF. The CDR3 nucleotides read TGTGCCAGCAGCTTAGACATTGCAACTAATGAAAAACTGTTTTTT.

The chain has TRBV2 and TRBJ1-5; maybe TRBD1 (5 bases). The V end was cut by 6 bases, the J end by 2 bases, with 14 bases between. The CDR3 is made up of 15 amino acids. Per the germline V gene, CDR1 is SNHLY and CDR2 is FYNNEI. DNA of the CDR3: TGTGCCAGCAGGGCAGGGAGGGTAGGCAATCAGCCCCAGCATTTT. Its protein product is CASRAGRVGNQPQHF.

The CDR3 spells CASSLRTGMDTEAFF. The CDR3 nucleotides are TGTGCCAGCAGCCTCCGGACAGGGATGGACACTGAAGCTTTCTTT. The chain has TRBV7-9 and TRBJ1-1; 8 nucleotides line up with TRBD1. Trimming took 5 bases from V and 3 from J; bases not matched to a gene: 8. The CDR3 is 15 residues long. Germline V lookup: CDR1 SEHNR, CDR2 FQNEAQ (reference sequence). Supplemented by reference TRBV7-9 and TRBJ1-1, the full variable domain reads DTGVSQNPRHKITKRGQNVTFRCDPISEHNRLYWYRQTLGQGPEFLTYFQNEAQLEKSRLLSDRFSAERPKGSFSTLEIQRTEQGDSAMYLCASSLRTGMDTEAFFGQGTRLTVV.

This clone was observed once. Here the CDR3 reads CASSNQGARGTEAFF. In nucleotides, the CDR3 is TGTGCCAGCAGCAATCAGGGGGCGCGAGGCACTGAAGCTTTCTTT. This chain uses TRBV5-5 with TRBJ1-1, with TRBD1 matching 8 bases. Germline assignment: CDR1 SGHKS and CDR2 YYEKEE (reference sequence). With V trimmed by 4 bases and J by 4 bases, 9 bases remained unmatched. The CDR3 totals 15 residues.

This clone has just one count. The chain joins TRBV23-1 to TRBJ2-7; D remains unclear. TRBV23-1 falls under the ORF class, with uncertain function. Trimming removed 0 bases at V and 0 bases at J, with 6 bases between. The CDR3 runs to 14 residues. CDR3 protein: CASSQSQISYEQYF. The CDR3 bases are TGCGCCAGCAGTCAATCACAAATCTCCTACGAGCAGTACTTC.

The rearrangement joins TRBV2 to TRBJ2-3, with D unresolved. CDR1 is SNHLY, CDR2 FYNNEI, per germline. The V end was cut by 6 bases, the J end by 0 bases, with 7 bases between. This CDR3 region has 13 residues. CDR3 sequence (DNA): TGTGCCAGCAGGGGCCTCAGCACAGATACGCAGTATTTT. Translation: CASRGLSTDTQYF.

The DNA for the CDR3 is TGCGCCAGCAGCCCGGGACAGCTAGCCAAAAACATTCAGTACTTC. It translates to CASSPGQLAKNIQYF. The rearrangement uses TRBV4-3 and TRBJ2-4, with 7 positions matching TRBD1. This CDR3 has 15 amino acids. V lost 4 bases to trimming and J lost 0 bases; unmatched junction nucleotides: 3. CDR1 LGHNA and CDR2 YSLEER come from the germline V gene.

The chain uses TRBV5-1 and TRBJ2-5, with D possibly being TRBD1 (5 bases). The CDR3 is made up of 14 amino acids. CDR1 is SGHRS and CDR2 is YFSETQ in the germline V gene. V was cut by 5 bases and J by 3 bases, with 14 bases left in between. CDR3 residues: CASSPAGAEETQYF. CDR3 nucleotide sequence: TGCGCCAGCAGTCCTGCTGGGGCTGAAGAGACCCAGTACTTC.

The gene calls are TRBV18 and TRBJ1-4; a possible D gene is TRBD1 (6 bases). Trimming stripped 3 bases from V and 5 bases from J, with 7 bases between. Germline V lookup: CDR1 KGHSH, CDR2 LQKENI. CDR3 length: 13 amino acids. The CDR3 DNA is TGTGCCAGCTCACCGAGGGGGAATGAAAAACTGTTTTTT. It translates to CASSPRGNEKLFF.

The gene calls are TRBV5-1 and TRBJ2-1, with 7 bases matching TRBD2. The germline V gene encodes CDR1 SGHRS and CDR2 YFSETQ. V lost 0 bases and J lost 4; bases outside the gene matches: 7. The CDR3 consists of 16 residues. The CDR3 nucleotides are TGCGCCAGCAGCTTGGGTGGAGCGGGGCCTTACAATGAGCAGTTCTTC. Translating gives CASSLGGAGPYNEQFF.

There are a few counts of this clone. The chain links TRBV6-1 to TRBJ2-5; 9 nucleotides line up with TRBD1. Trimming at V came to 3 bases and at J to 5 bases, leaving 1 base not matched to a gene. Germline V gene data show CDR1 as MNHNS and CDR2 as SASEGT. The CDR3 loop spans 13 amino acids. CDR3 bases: TGTGCCAGCAGTGACGGACAGGGGGAGACCCAGTACTTC. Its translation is CASSDGQGETQYF.

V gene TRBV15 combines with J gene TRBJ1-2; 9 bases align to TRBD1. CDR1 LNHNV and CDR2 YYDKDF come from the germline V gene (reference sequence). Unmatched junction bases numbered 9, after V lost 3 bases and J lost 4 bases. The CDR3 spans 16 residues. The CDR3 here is CATSRAGQGPLYGYTF. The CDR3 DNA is TGTGCCACCAGCAGGGCTGGACAGGGGCCTCTCTATGGCTACACCTTC.

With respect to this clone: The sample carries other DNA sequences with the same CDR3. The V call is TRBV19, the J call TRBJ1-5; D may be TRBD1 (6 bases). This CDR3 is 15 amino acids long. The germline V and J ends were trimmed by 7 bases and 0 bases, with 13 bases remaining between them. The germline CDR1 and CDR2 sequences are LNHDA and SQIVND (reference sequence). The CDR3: CASTSTGVSNQPQHF. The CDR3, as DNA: TGTGCCAGTACCTCGACAGGAGTTAGCAATCAGCCCCAGCATTTT. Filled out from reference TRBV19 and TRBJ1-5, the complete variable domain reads DGGITQSPKYLFRKEGQNVTLSCEQNLNHDAMYWYRQDPGQGLRLIYYSQIVNDFQKGDIAEGYSVSREKKESFPLTVTSAQKNPTAFYLCASTSTGVSNQPQHFGDGTRLSIL.

The CDR3 is CASRPGHLYGYTF. The CDR3 DNA reads as TGTGCCAGCAGACCAGGACATCTCTATGGCTACACCTTC. This chain uses TRBV5-6 with TRBJ1-2, with a weak D call TRBD1 (5 bases). V lost 5 bases and J 4 bases, leaving 12 bases between the germline ends. This CDR3 is 13 amino acids long. Looked up from germline, CDR1 is SGHDT and CDR2 is YYEEEE.

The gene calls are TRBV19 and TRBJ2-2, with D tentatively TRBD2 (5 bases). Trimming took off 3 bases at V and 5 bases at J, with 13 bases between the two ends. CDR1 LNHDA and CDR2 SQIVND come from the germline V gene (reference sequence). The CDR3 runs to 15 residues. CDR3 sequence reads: CASSMASSLTGELFF. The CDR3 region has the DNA TGTGCCAGTAGTATGGCTAGCTCCTTAACCGGGGAGCTGTTTTTT.

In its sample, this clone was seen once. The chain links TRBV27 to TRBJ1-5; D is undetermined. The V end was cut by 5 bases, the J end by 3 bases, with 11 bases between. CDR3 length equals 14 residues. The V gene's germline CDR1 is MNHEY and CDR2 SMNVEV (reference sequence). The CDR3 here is CASSPGVINQPQHF. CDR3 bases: TGTGCCAGCAGTCCCGGGGTAATCAATCAGCCCCAGCATTTT.

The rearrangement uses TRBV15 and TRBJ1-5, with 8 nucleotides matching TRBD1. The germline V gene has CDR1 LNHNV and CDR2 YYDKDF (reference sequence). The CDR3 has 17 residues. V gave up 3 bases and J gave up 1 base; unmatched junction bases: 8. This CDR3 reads CATSSHRQGISNQPQHF. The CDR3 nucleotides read TGTGCCACCAGCAGCCACAGACAGGGGATAAGCAATCAGCCCCAGCATTTT.

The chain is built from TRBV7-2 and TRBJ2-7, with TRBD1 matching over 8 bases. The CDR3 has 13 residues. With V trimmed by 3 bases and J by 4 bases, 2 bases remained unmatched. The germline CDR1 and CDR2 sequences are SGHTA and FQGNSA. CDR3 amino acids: CASSFGTGYEQYV. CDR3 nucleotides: TGTGCCAGCAGCTTCGGGACAGGATACGAGCAGTACGTC.